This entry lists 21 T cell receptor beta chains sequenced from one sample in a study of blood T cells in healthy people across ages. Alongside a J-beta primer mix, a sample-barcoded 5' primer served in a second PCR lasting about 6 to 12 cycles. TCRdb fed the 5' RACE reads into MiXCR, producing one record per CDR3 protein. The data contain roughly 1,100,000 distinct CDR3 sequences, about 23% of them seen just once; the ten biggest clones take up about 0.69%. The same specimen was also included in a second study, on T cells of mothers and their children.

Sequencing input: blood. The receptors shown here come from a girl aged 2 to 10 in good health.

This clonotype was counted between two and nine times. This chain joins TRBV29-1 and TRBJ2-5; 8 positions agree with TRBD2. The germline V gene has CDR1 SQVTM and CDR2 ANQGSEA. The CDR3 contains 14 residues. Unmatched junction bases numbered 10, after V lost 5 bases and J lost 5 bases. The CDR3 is CSVSPGGAWETQYF. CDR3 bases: TGCAGCGTTTCCCCCGGGGGGGCATGGGAGACCCAGTACTTC.

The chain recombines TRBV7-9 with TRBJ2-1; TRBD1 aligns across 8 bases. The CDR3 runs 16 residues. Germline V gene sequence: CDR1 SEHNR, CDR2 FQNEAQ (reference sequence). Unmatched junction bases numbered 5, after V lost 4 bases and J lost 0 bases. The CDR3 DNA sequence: TGTGCCAGCAGCTCGGCAGGGGGCAGCTCCTACAATGAGCAGTTCTTC. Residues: CASSSAGGSSYNEQFF.

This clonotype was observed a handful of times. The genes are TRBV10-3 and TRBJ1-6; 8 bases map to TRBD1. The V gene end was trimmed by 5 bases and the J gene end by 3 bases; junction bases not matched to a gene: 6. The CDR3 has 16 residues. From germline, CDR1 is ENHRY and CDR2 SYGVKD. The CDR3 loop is CAISTVDRGYNSPLHF. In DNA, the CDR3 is TGTGCCATCAGTACGGTAGACAGGGGCTATAATTCACCCCTCCACTTT.

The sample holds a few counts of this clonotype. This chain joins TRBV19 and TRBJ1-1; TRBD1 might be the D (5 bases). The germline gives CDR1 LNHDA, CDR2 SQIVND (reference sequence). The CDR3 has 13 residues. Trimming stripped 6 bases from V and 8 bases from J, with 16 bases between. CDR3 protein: CASRLGGSREAFF. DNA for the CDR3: TGTGCCAGTAGGTTGGGGGGATCAAGGGAAGCTTTCTTT.

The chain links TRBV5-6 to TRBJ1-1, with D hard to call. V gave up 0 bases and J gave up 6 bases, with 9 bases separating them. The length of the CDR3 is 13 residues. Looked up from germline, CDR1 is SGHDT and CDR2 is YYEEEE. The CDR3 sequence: CASSLGGLPEAFF. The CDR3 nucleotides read TGTGCCAGCAGCTTGGGGGGATTACCTGAAGCTTTCTTT.

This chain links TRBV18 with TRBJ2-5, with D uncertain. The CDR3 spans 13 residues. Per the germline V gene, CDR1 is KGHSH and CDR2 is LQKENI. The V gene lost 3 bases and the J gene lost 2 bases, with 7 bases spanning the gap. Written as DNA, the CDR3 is TGTGCCAGCTCACCTTCTCGGCAAGAGACCCAGTACTTC. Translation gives CASSPSRQETQYF.

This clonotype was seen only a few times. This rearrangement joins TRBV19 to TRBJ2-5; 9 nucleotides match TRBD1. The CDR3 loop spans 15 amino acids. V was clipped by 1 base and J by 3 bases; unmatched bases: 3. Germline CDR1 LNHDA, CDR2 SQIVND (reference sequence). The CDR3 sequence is CASSIAWTGEETQYF. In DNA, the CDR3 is TGTGCCAGTAGTATAGCCTGGACAGGGGAAGAGACCCAGTACTTC.

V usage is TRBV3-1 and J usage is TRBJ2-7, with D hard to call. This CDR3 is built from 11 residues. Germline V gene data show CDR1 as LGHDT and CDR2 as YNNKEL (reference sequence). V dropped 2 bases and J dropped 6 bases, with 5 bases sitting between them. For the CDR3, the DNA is TGTGCCAGCAGCCAATATAGCGAGCAGTACTTC. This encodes CASSQYSEQYF.

The DNA of the CDR3 is TGTGCCAGCAGTTTGTCCAGAAACAATGAGCAGTTCTTC. Residues: CASSLSRNNEQFF. This sequence joins TRBV12-3 or TRBV12-4 and TRBJ2-1; D unclear. The V gene lost 3 bases and the J gene lost 5 bases, with 8 bases spanning the gap. The length of the CDR3 is 13 residues.

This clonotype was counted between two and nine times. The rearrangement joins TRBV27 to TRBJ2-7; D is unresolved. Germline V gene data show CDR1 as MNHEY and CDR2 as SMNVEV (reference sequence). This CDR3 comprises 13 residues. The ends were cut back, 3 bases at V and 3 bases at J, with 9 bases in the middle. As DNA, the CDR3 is TGTGCCAGCAGTTTGAGAAGCAACTACGAGCAGTACTTC. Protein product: CASSLRSNYEQYF.

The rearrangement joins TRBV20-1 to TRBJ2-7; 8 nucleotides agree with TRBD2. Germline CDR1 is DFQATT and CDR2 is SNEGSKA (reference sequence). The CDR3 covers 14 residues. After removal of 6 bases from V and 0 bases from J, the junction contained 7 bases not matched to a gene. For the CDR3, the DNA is TGCAGTGCGGAGCCCGGGGGGGCCTCCTACGAGCAGTACTTC. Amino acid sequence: CSAEPGGASYEQYF.

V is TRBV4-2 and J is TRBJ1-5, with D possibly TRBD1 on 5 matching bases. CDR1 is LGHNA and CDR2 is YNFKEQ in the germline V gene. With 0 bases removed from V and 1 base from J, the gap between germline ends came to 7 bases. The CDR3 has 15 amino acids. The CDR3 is CASSQDKGSNQPQHF. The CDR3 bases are TGTGCCAGCAGCCAAGATAAGGGGAGCAATCAGCCCCAGCATTTT.

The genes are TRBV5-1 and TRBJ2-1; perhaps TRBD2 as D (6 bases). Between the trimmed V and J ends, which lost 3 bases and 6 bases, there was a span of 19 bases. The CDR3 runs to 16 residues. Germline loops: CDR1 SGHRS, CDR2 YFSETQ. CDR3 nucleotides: TGCGCCAGCAGCTGGGGCCCGGGGCGGGGAGGCAATGAGCAGTTCTTC. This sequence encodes CASSWGPGRGGNEQFF.

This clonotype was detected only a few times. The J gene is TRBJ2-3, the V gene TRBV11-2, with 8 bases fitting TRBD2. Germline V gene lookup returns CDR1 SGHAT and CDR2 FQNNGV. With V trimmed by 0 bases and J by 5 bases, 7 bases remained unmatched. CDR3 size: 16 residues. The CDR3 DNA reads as TGTGCCAGCAGCTTAGACGGGGGACTAGTCGTAGATACGCAGTATTTT. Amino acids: CASSLDGGLVVDTQYF.

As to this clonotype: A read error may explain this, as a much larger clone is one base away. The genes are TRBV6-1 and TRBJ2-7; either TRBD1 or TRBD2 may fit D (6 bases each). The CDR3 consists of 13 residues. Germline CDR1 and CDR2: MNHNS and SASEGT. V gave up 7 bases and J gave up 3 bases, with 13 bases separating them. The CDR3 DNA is TGTGCCAGCACCCAAGGAGGGGGCTACGAGCAGTACTTC. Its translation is CASTQGGGYEQYF.

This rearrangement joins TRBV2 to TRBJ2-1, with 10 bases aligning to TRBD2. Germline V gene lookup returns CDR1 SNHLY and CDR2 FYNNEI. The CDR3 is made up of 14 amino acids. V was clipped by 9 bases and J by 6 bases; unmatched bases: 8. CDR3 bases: TGTGCCAGGGGCGGGACTAGCGAAATCAATGAGCAGTTCTTC. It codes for CARGGTSEINEQFF.

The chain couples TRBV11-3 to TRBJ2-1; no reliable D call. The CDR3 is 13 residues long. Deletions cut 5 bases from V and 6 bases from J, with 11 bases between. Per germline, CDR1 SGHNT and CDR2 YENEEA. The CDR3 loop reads CASSHTATNEQFF. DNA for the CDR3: TGTGCCAGCAGCCACACCGCCACCAATGAGCAGTTCTTC.

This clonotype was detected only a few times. The CDR3 loop is CASSLAVGPYEQYF. CDR3 in DNA: TGTGCCAGCAGCTTAGCCGTGGGACCCTACGAGCAGTACTTC. The J gene is TRBJ2-5, the V gene TRBV11-2; D could derive from TRBD1 or TRBD2 (5 bases each). The better agreement between TRBJ2-7 and the DNA end casts doubt on the J call. The germline CDR1 and CDR2 sequences are SGHAT and FQNNGV. The CDR3 sequence is 14 residues long.

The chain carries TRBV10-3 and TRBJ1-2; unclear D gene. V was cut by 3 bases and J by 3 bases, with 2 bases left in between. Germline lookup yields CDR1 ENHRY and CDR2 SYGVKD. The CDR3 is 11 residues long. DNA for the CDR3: TGTGCCATCAGTGACCACTATGGCTACACCTTC. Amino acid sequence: CAISDHYGYTF.

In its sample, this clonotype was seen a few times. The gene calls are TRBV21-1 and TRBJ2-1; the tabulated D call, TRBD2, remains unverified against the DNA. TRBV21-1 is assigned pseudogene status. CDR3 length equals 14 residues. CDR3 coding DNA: TGTGCCAGCAGCGCAGGACTAGAACCCCATGAGCAGTTCTTC. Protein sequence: CASSAGLEPHEQFF.

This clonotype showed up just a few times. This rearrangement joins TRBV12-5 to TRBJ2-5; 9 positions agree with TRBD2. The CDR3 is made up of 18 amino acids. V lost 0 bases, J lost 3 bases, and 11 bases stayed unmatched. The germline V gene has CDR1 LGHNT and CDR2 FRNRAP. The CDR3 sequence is CASGLVRLAGNEEETQYF. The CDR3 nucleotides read TGTGCTAGTGGTTTGGTAAGGCTAGCGGGGAATGAAGAAGAGACCCAGTACTTC.